This T cell receptor (beta chain) was sequenced for a study of blood T cell repertoires in COVID-19. Overall study: The samples span acute and convalescent COVID-19 from the United States, Italy and Spain.

This CDR3 comprises 14 residues. V was shortened by 5 bases and J by 0 bases, with 8 bases between the two germline ends. In germline, CDR1 is KGHDR, CDR2 SFDVKD. In the original processing: By means of reference gene primer amplification, nucleated cell counts were estimated. The method was immunoSEQ multiplex PCR; TCRdb's version includes in-frame clones alone and lacks a portion of them. D and trimming come from the DNA, and the V and J calls and clone size come from that table. The sample has 200,000 to 250,000 clones, approximately 90% seen once. Seattle's cohort entered during active infection and was followed longitudinally.

Sequenced sample: peripheral blood. The chain has TRBV24-1 and TRBJ2-3; tentative D call: TRBD1 (5 bases). The source of this sequence is a man aged 30 to 45 with COVID-19, enrolled during active disease. The CDR3 sequence: CATSVGASTDTQYF. The CDR3 DNA sequence: TGTGCCACCAGTGTAGGGGCTAGCACAGATACGCAGTATTTT.